Shown below are 3 T cell receptor beta chains from a single sample sequenced in a study of cytotoxic CD8 clonotypes in ibrutinib-treated CLL. Assay: immunoSEQ multiplex PCR; the TCRdb copy retains only in-frame clones and omits some. This table has 40,000 or so clones, 60% to 75% appearing once. The specimen was PBMCs, collected at disease progression, from a patient treated with ibrutinib. The source is a human donor with chronic lymphocytic leukemia.

V usage is TRBV19 and J usage is TRBJ2-2, with D possibly being TRBD1 (6 bases). The length of the CDR3 is 16 residues. Trimming pared 4 bases from V and 0 bases from J, leaving 12 bases between. CDR1 LNHDA and CDR2 SQIVND come from the germline V gene (reference sequence). Here the CDR3 reads CASSRTAKPNTGELFF. The CDR3 DNA sequence: TGTGCCAGTAGTAGGACAGCAAAACCGAACACCGGGGAGCTGTTTTTT.

The chain links TRBV2 to TRBJ2-5; 12 bases agree with TRBD1. This CDR3 has 16 amino acids. Trimming took 4 bases from V and 4 from J; bases not matched to a gene: 7. Germline V gene data show CDR1 as SNHLY and CDR2 as FYNNEI. In nucleotides, the CDR3 is TGTGCCAGCAGTGTTGGGACAGGGGGCGTCAGAGAGACCCAGTACTTC. It specifies CASSVGTGGVRETQYF.

The J gene is TRBJ2-1, the V gene TRBV5-1, with TRBD2 as a possible D gene (6 bases). The V gene's germline CDR1 is SGHRS and CDR2 YFSETQ. V was pared by 5 bases and J by 9 bases, with 15 bases between. The CDR3 is made up of 13 amino acids. The CDR3 coding sequence is TGCGCCAGCAGGCGGGACGTAGCGGTTGAGCAGTTCTTC. This encodes CASRRDVAVEQFF.